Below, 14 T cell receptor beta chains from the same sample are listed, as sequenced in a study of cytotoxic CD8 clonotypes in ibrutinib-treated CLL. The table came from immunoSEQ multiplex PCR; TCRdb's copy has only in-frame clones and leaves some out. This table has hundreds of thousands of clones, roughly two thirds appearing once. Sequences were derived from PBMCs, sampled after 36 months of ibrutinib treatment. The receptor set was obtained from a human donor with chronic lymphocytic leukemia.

Here the CDR3 reads CASRRPGQGKDRDTQYF. The CDR3 DNA is TGCGCCAGCAGACGTCCGGGACAGGGTAAAGATAGGGATACGCAGTATTTT. This chain uses TRBV4-1 with TRBJ2-3, with 9 bases identical to TRBD1. From germline, CDR1 is MGHRA and CDR2 YSYEKL. V shed 6 bases and J 6 bases; nucleotides not matched to a gene: 16. The CDR3 length is 17 residues.

The CDR3, as DNA: TGTGCCAGCAGTTTCGACCCTACCTACGAGCAGTACTTC. This encodes CASSFDPTYEQYF. V is TRBV28 and J is TRBJ2-7; D not certain. From germline, CDR1 is MDHEN and CDR2 SYDVKM. V lost 3 bases and J lost 2, with 8 bases in between. The CDR3 runs to 13 residues.

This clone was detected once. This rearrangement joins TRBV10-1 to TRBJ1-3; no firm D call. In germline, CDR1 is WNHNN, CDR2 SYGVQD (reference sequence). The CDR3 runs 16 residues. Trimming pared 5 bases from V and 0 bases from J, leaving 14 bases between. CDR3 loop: CASSPSRLSSGNTIYF. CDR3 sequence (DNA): TGCGCCAGCAGTCCCAGCAGGTTGAGCTCTGGAAACACCATATATTTT.

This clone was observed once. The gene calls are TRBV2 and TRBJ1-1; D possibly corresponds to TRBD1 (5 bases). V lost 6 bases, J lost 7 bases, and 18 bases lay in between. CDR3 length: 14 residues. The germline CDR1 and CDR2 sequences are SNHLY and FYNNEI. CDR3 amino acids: CASRPHGGRGEAFF. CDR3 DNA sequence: TGTGCCAGCAGACCCCACGGGGGGAGAGGTGAAGCTTTCTTT.

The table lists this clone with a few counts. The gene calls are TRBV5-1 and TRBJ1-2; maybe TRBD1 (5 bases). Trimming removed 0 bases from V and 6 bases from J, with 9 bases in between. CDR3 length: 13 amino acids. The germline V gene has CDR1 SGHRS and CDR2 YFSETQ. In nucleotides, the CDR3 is TGCGCCAGCAGCTTGGTTGGGGCAGATGGCTACACCTTC. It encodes CASSLVGADGYTF.

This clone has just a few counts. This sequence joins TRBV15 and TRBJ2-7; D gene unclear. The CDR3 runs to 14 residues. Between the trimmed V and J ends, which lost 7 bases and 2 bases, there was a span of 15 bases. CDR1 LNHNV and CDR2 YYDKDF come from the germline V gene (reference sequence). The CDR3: CATKTTDDPYEQYF. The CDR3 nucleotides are TGTGCCACCAAGACGACCGACGATCCCTACGAGCAGTACTTC.

The CDR3 coding sequence is TGTGCTAGTGGTTTGTCACCACTGAATTCACCCCTCCACTTT. Protein product: CASGLSPLNSPLHF. The chain is built from TRBV12-5 and TRBJ1-6; D not resolved. The CDR3 sequence is 14 residues long. Germline-derived CDR1 and CDR2 are LGHNT and FRNRAP. Deletions cut 2 bases from V and 7 bases from J, with 9 bases between.

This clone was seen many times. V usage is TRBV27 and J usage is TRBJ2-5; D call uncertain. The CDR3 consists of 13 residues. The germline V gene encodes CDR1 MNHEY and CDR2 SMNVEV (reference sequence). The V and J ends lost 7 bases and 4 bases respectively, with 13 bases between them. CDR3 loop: CASKETGGETQYF. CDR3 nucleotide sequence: TGTGCCAGCAAGGAGACGGGCGGAGAGACCCAGTACTTC.

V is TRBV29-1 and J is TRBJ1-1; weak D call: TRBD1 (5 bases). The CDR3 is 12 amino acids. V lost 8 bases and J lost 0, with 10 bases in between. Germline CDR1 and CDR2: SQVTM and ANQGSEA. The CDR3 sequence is CSSGHMNTEAFF. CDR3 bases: TGCAGCTCCGGACACATGAACACTGAAGCTTTCTTT. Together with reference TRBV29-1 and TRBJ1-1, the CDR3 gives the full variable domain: SAVISQKPSRDICQRGTSLTIQCQVDSQVTMMFWYRQQPGQSLTLIATANQGSEATYESGFVIDKFPISRPNLTFSTLTVSNMSPEDSSIYLCSSGHMNTEAFFGQGTRLTVV.

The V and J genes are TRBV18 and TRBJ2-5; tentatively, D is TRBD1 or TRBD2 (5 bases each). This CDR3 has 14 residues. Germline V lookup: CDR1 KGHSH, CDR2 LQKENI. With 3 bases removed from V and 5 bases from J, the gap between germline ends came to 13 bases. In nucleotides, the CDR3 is TGTGCCAGCTCACCCGGGGCTAGCTTGGAGACCCAGTACTTC. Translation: CASSPGASLETQYF.

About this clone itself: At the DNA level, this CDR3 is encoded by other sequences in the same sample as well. CDR3 protein: CASSLAGGSEQYF. The CDR3, as DNA: TGCGCCAGCAGCTTGGCTGGGGGATCCGAGCAGTACTTC. This chain joins TRBV5-1 and TRBJ2-7; D could derive from TRBD1 or TRBD2 (5 bases each). Looked up from germline, CDR1 is SGHRS and CDR2 is YFSETQ. The CDR3 is 13 amino acids. The V and J ends lost 0 bases and 6 bases respectively, with 10 bases between them.

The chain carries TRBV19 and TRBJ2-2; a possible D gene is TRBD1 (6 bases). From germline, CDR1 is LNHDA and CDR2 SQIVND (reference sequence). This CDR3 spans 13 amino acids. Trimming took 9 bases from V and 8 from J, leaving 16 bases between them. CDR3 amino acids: CASTDRTRGELFF. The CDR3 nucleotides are TGTGCCAGCACCGACAGGACCCGGGGGGAGCTGTTTTTT. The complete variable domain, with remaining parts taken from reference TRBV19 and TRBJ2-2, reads DGGITQSPKYLFRKEGQNVTLSCEQNLNHDAMYWYRQDPGQGLRLIYYSQIVNDFQKGDIAEGYSVSREKKESFPLTVTSAQKNPTAFYLCASTDRTRGELFFGEGSRLTVL.

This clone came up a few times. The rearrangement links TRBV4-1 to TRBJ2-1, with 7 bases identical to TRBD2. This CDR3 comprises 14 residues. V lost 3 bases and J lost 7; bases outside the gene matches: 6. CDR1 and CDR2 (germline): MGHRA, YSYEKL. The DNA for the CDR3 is TGCGCCAGCAGCCAGGGGACTACGGGGAATGAGCAGTTCTTC. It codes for CASSQGTTGNEQFF.

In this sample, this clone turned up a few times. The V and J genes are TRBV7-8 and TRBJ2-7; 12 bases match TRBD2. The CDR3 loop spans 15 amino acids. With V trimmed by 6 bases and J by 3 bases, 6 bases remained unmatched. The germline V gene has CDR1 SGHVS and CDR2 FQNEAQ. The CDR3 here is CASRQLAGGNYEQYF. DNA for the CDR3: TGTGCCAGCAGACAACTAGCGGGGGGCAACTACGAGCAGTACTTC.